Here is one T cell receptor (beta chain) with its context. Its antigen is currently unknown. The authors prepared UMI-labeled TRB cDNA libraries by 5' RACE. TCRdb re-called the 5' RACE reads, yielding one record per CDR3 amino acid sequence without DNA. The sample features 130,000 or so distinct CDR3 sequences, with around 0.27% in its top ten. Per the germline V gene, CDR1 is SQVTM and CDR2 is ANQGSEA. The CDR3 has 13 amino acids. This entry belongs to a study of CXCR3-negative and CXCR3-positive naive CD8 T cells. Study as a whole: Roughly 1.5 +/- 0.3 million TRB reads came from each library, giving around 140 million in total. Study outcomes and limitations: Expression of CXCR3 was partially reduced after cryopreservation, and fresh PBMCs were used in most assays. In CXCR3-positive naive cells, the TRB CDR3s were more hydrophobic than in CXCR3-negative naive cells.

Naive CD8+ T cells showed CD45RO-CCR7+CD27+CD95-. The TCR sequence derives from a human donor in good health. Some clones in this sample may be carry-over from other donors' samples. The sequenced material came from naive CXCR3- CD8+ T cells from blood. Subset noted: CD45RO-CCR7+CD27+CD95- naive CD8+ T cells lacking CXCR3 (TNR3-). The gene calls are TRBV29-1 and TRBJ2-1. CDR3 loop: CSGQDGSYNEQFF.